This T cell receptor (beta chain) was sequenced for a study of cytomegalovirus exposure and HLA in healthy donors (TCRdb year 2017). About the full investigation: An earlier analysis of 587 of the donors reported 276 Gb of sequence data and some 110 million unique TCR beta sequences obtained from about 180 million T cells. An early release covering roughly 600 HLA-typed donors comprised roughly 300 gigabases of sequencing data and 85 million or so unique TCR sequences. Among the roughly 400 genotyped donors, around 81% belonged to the genetic ancestry cluster associated with self-reported Caucasian donors. The study aimed to test whether cataloging public T cell receptors could reveal signatures of past pathogen exposure. Using immunosequencing, the study profiled T cell repertoires from 666 subjects and related those repertoires to cytomegalovirus serostatus. In addition to the first cohort of 666 subjects, a separate validation cohort of approximately 130 different subjects was used. To predict cytomegalovirus infection status, the study combined high-throughput TCR immunosequencing, statistical association of individual TCRs with disease status, and machine learning. A later analysis re-examined previously published TCR beta repertoires from around 670 donors and added high-resolution HLA genotyping to investigate patterns of TCR occurrence. Rather than drawing on any new phenotypic data, the later analysis identified candidate immune exposures from TCR beta sequences and the way those sequences occurred across donors. An earlier analysis of approximately 630 of the donors applied high-throughput TCR beta sequencing to assess whether each TCR beta V gene segment acted as functional or pseudogenic. Donor age, sex, ethnicity and CMV serostatus were compiled together with the repertoire data. Genome-wide SNP genotypes for about 65% of the 666 donors were used in a later genetic analysis, which treated that subset as a discovery cohort. All discovery cohort repertoires had been generated using a single sequencing platform. HLA typing included class I and class II loci at four-digit resolution. Typing coverage differed by locus: A, B, C, DRB1 and DQB1 were typed in roughly 629-640 donors, DQA1 in 522, DPA1 in 600 to 610, and DPB1 in approximately 450. Four to six DR-DQ haplotypes were handled as single units for association and clustering, since linkage in the cohort was strong. On average, around 240,000 unique TCR beta nucleotide sequences were sequenced per donor among 398 genotyped donors of the cohort, with around 19% of those sequences being non-productive. Overall study results and their limits: Strong co-occurrence of HLA alleles, especially DR and DQ, made assigning TCR associations to individual alleles difficult. A later genetic analysis reported fewer N-insertions in productive TCRs among donors in an Asian-associated ancestry cluster than the roughly 640-donor mean. In a later analysis, HLA-associated TCR beta chains showed more clonal expansion and lower generation probabilities than non-associated chains that were equally common. Because the 87-base-pair reads could not distinguish some IMGT-functional V segments, including TRBV6-2 and TRBV6-3, those segments were excluded. Most TCR sequences were seen in very few donors, while some public TCRs were found in many individuals. Because HLA typing was unavailable for some donors at each locus, only the typed subset was used in association tests. Cytomegalovirus status was reported to be diagnosed by the classifier with high specificity and sensitivity in both the original and validation cohorts. According to a later analysis, most CMV-associated TCR beta chains appeared to be HLA-restricted, and the HLA associations seemed to be driven largely by CMV exposure. This cohort had only TCR beta chains sequenced, and the lack of alpha or paired-chain data limited which features could be detected. The sequencing pipeline was judged likely to have produced a cluster of highly shared sequence variants as a technical artifact. A later analysis reported that several top co-occurrence clusters appeared linked to parvovirus B19, influenza, CMV and Epstein-Barr virus. In vitro tests confirmed that three of the cytomegalovirus-associated TCR beta chains recognize cytomegalovirus antigens. In an earlier analysis of 587 of the donors, most TCR beta V segments appeared in productive rearrangements about 87% or about 30% of the time, broadly matching IMGT annotations. The study gave a list of 150 to 200 TCR beta chains associated with cytomegalovirus. Immune exposure information for the cohort was limited to CMV serostatus. Sequencing depth was assumed to be roughly uniform across donors in the presence/absence analyses, though that assumption may not hold. A further reported finding was that TCR beta sequences accurately predicted the HLA-A and HLA-B alleles for most subjects in the first cohort. Correlated functional status among segregating V segments might be attributable to linkage disequilibrium, but an unknown experimental factor could not be ruled out. V-gene and J-gene trimming of TCR beta chains was associated with a missense DCLRE1C variant in a later genetic analysis, and the association was replicated in an independent cohort. Approximately 16 rarely observed V segments, including chromosome 9 orphons, were excluded from the earlier analysis of a few hundred of the donors because counts were too low. The authors suggested that the approach could potentially be extended to other disease states and immunological phenotypes. A later analysis found that TCR association rates varied across HLA loci, with DRB1 alleles showing the most associated TCRs and HLA-C alleles the fewest. At a false discovery rate of 0.05, a later analysis linked around 15,000 TCR beta sequences to specific HLA alleles.

Library preparation used the immunoSEQ multiplex PCR assay. For the multiplex PCR, a mixture combining 60 forward primers for TCR Vbeta segments and 13 reverse primers for TCR Jbeta segments was used. A multiplex PCR assay on genomic DNA amplified the CDR3 region of rearranged TCR beta genes. Amplified TCR beta libraries were sequenced as 87-base-pair reads on the Illumina HiSeq System. The source study handled its data this way. A later analysis tallied tens of millions of unique TCR beta chains across the 640 or so repertoires, and about 10 million of those chains were shared by two or more donors. Raw reads were error-corrected and collapsed into unique sequences with a nearest-neighbor algorithm that merged closely related sequences to remove PCR and sequencing errors. V, D and J gene segments were assigned by aligning CDR3 sequences to IMGT reference sequences. Each retained sequence needed at least a six-nucleotide match to both a V gene segment and a J gene segment. Rearrangements were called productive when the CDR3 lacked stop codons and stayed in frame with V and J; all others were non-productive. Following IMGT convention, CDR3 was defined as the stretch from the second conserved V-encoded cysteine to the conserved J-encoded phenylalanine. Sequences without an unambiguous match to a single V gene segment were excluded from the earlier analysis of several hundred of the donors. An earlier analysis of a few hundred of the donors classified V segments as functional when productive rearrangements were above 56.7% and as segregating when the standard deviation between donors was above 5%. To diagnose cytomegalovirus status from the catalog of TCR beta chain sequences, a statistical classification framework was built. V and J gene assignment, in a later analysis, came from comparing TCR nucleotide sequences with IMGT/GENE-DB human TR gene sequences. The TCRdist pipeline was used in a later analysis to assign CDR3 sequences and most-parsimonious VDJ recombination scenarios. In a later analysis, every TCR beta chain was defined by the combination of its CDR3 amino acid sequence and its V-gene family, and reads without a unique V-gene family were dropped. As a way to deal with suspected cross-contamination and a sequencing artifact, a later analysis dropped nearly 600 nucleotide sequences that were highly shared and had low generation probability. For each public chain, a later analysis derived a clonal expansion index from normalized ranks of inferred template counts within each repertoire. In a later analysis, generation probabilities were computed with a VDJ recombination model fitted to out-of-frame rearrangements, and the resulting probabilities were checked against IGoR. Hypergeometric tests were used in a later analysis to score TCR-TCR, TCR-HLA and TCR-CMV co-occurrence, with a repertoire-size bias correction applied to the TCR pairs. In a later analysis, false discovery rates were estimated by permuting HLA or CMV assignments 20 times. In a later analysis, co-occurring TCRs were grouped using DBSCAN, with TCRdist sequence similarity added in when clustering inside HLA-allele-positive subsets. Co-occurrence clustering excluded repertoires with fewer than 30,000 or more than 120,000 public chains, plus five with anomalous nucleotide sharing. Held by TCRdb, this immuneACCESS table contains in-frame sequences only and omits some clones. Under half of the omission traces to an unresolved V gene where checked; the cause of the rest is unknown. That table is the source of V, J and clone size, and D and trimming were worked out from the DNA. The sample records 82,000 or so clones, roughly a tenth of which are singletons. Around 26% of the sample comes from the top ten.

This clone has only a few counts. No antigen is known for it. No per-base quality is available; no much larger clone lies one base away. The cohort was made up of under 800 healthy bone marrow donors. At the time of sampling, all cohort members were nominally healthy, though unrecorded immune exposures were likely present. The donor was CMV seropositive and belonged to the group of 250 to 300 seropositive cohort members. A peripheral blood sample was provided by each donor, and peripheral blood mononuclear cells were used for TCR beta sequencing. The Qiagen DNeasy Blood Extraction Kit was used to extract genomic DNA from the blood cell samples. The germline V gene (reference sequence) sets CDR1 to LNHDA and CDR2 to SQIVND. Taken from cysteine to phenylalanine, the CDR3 has 14 residues. The only DNA kept is the CDR3, 42 bases in frame from the first base. From V the trimming removes 7 bases and from J it removes 4 bases, while the gene matches leave 6 bases of the junction unaccounted for.

Sequencing was done on a sample of PBMCs. The chain is assembled from TRBV19 and TRBJ2-1, and TRBD2 matches 8 of the central bases. The receptor comes from a man between 60 and 70 years old in good health and CMV-seropositive. The DNA sequence reads TGTGCCAGTACCCCGGGGGGGCCGTACAATGAGCAGTTCTTC. This codes for CASTPGGPYNEQFF.